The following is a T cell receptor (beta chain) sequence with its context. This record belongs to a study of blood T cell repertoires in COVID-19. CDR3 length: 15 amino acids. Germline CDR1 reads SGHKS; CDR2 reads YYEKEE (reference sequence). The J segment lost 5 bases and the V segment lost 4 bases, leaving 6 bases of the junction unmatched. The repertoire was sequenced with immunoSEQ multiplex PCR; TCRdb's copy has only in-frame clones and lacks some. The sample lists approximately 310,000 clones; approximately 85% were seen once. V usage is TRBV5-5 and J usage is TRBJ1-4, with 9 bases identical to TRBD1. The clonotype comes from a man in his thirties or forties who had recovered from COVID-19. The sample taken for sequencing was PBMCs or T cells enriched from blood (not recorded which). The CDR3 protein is CASSPGQGINEKLFF. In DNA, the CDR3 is TGTGCCAGCAGCCCCGGACAGGGGATCAATGAAAAACTGTTTTTT. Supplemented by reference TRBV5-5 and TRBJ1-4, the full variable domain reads DAGVTQSPTHLIKTRGQQVTLRCSPISGHKSVSWYQQVLGQGPQFIFQYYEKEERGRGNFPDRFSARQFPNYSSELNVNALLLGDSALYLCASSPGQGINEKLFFGSGTQLSVL.